This T cell receptor (beta chain) was captured in a study of cytomegalovirus exposure and HLA in healthy donors. The study's findings and limits: Previously analyzed data showed that most TCR beta V segments were productive at a frequency of about 87% or about 30%. The Asian-associated ancestry cluster reportedly had fewer N-insertions than the approximately 650-donor mean in a later analysis.

CDR1 is SEHNR, CDR2 FQNEAQ, per germline (reference sequence). The CDR3 is 12 residues long. Trimming removed 3 bases from V and 4 bases from J; junction bases left unmatched: 0. Vbeta (60) and Jbeta (13) primers were used in the PCR. The method was immunoSEQ multiplex PCR; TCRdb's version includes in-frame clones alone and lacks a portion of them. The sample carries more than 110,000 clones, 65% to 80% recorded once. Turning to this clone: Its target is unknown.

This receptor was identified in a male donor in good health and CMV-seronegative. The specimen was PBMCs. The rearrangement uses TRBV7-9 and TRBJ2-7, with 7 nucleotides matching TRBD1. CDR3 sequence: CASSLTGYEQYF. The CDR3 DNA reads TGTGCCAGCAGCTTGACAGGGTACGAGCAGTACTTC.